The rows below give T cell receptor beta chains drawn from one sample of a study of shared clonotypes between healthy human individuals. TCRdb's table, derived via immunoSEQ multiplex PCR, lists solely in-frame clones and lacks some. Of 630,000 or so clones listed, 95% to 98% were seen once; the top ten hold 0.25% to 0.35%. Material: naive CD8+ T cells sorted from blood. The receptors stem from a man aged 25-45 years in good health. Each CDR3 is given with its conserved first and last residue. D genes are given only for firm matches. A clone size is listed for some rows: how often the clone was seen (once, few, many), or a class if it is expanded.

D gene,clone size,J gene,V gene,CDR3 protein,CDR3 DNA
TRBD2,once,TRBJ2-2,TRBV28,CASSFPPAGVKWTGELFF,TGTGCCAGCAGTTTCCCACCAGCGGGAGTTAAGTGGACCGGGGAGCTGTTTTTT
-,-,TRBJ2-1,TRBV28,CASTSSWGQLNSYNEQFF,TGTGCCAGCACTTCTTCCTGGGGGCAGTTAAACTCCTACAATGAGCAGTTCTTC
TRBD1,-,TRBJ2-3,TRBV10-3,CAIGTGWSDTQYF,TGTGCCATAGGGACAGGGTGGTCAGATACGCAGTATTTT
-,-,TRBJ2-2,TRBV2,CASSEFTGQPNTGELFF,TGTGCCAGCAGTGAATTCACGGGCCAGCCGAACACCGGGGAGCTGTTTTTT
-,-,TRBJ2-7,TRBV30,CAWRRFSEQYF,TGTGCCTGGAGGCGGTTTTCTGAGCAGTACTTC
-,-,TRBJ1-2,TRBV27,CASSFQPNSVNGYTF,TGTGCCAGCAGTTTTCAGCCCAACAGCGTAAATGGCTACACCTTC
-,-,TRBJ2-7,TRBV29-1,CSVEAQEPYEQYF,TGCAGCGTTGAGGCCCAGGAGCCATACGAGCAGTACTTC
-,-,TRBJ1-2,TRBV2,CASSEGTVYGYTF,TGTGCCAGCAGTGAAGGGACAGTCTATGGCTACACCTTC
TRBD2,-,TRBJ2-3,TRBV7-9,CASSPLAGGLSRQYF,TGTGCCAGCAGCCCACTAGCGGGAGGGCTGTCGAGGCAGTATTTT
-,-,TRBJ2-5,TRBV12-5,CASGFRGGQKQETQYF,TGTGCTAGTGGTTTCCGAGGAGGACAGAAGCAAGAGACCCAGTACTTC
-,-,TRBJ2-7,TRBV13,CASSKHGPTYEQYF,TGTGCCAGCAGCAAACACGGGCCAACCTACGAGCAGTACTTC
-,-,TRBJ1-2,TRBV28,CASSTWVQDSETYGYTF,TGTGCCAGCAGCACTTGGGTGCAGGACAGTGAGACCTATGGCTACACCTTC
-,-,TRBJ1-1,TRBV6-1,CASSEGVLGNTEAFF,TGTGCCAGCAGTGAAGGGGTCCTAGGGAACACTGAAGCTTTCTTT
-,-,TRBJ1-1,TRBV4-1,CASSQAPTFGAFF,TGCGCCAGCAGCCAAGCTCCCACCTTTGGGGCTTTCTTT
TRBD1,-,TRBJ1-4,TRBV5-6,CASSTGTGFATNEKLFF,TGTGCCAGCAGCACCGGGACAGGGTTTGCAACTAATGAAAAACTGTTTTTT
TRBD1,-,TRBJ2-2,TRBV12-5,CASGTLGQGANTGELFF,TGTGCTAGTGGGACCCTAGGGCAGGGGGCGAACACCGGGGAGCTGTTTTTT
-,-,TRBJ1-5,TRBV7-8,CASSLAVGSNQPQHF,TGTGCCAGCAGCTTAGCCGTGGGTAGCAATCAGCCCCAGCATTTT
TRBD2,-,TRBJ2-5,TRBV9,CASSAGTSIQETQYF,TGTGCCAGCAGCGCCGGGACTAGTATCCAAGAGACCCAGTACTTC
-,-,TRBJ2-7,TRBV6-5,CASSPGQYEQYF,TGTGCCAGCAGCCCCGGACAGTACGAGCAGTACTTC
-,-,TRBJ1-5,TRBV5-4,CASSLEPGLNQPQHF,TGTGCCAGCAGCTTGGAACCCGGGCTGAATCAGCCCCAGCATTTT
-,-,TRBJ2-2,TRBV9,CASRPGMNTGELFF,TGTGCCAGCAGGCCCGGCATGAACACCGGGGAGCTGTTTTTT
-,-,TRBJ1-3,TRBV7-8,CASSLNPLGVIGNTIYF,TGTGCCAGCAGCTTAAACCCGCTGGGAGTTATCGGAAACACCATATATTTT
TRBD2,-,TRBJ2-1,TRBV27,CASTLSGSGHEQFF,TGTGCCAGCACCCTAAGCGGGAGTGGACATGAGCAGTTCTTC
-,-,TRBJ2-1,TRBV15,CATQDTGRFNEQFF,TGTGCCACCCAGGACACAGGGCGTTTCAATGAGCAGTTCTTC
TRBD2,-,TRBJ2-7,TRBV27,CASSFSLAGEWEQYF,TGTGCCAGCAGTTTCTCCCTAGCGGGAGAATGGGAGCAGTACTTC
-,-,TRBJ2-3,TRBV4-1,CASSLALGTVTDTQYF,TGCGCCAGCAGCCTTGCGCTCGGGACGGTCACAGATACGCAGTATTTT
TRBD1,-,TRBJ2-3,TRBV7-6,CASSSEGAYWATQYF,TGTGCCAGCAGCTCAGAGGGGGCATACTGGGCTACGCAGTATTTT
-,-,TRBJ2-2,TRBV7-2,CASSLSLFLSGELFF,TGTGCCAGCAGCTTATCGCTATTTTTATCCGGGGAGCTGTTTTTT
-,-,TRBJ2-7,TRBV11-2,CASNLFGYEQYF,TGTGCCAGCAATCTTTTTGGGTACGAGCAGTACTTC
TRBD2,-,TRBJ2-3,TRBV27,CASSLGTSGTDTQYF,TGTGCCAGCAGTTTAGGCACTAGCGGCACAGATACGCAGTATTTT
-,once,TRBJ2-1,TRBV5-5,CASSLGLGLYEQFF,TGTGCCAGCAGCCTGGGGTTGGGGCTATATGAGCAGTTCTTC
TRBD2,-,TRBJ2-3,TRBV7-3,CASSPHGGGDSTDTQYF,TGTGCCAGCAGCCCCCACGGCGGGGGGGATAGCACAGATACGCAGTATTTT
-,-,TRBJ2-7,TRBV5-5,CASSLDGSWEQYF,TGTGCCAGCAGCTTGGATGGCAGTTGGGAGCAGTACTTC
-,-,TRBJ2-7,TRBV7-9,CASSLTDGSYEQYF,TGTGCCAGCAGCTTGACGGACGGCTCCTACGAGCAGTACTTC
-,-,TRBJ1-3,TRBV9,CASSVDIEGLSGNTIYF,TGTGCCAGCAGCGTAGACATCGAGGGGCTCTCTGGAAACACCATATATTTT
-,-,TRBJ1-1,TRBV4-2,CASSQDIFSGLEAFF,TGTGCCAGCAGCCAAGATATATTCTCGGGACTTGAAGCTTTCTTT
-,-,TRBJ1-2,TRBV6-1,CASSEAFRDKINYGYTF,TGTGCCAGCAGTGAAGCATTCCGGGACAAGATTAACTATGGCTACACCTTC
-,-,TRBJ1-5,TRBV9,CASSVTGDSNQPQHF,TGTGCCAGCAGCGTGACAGGAGATAGCAATCAGCCCCAGCATTTT
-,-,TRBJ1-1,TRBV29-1,CSVEFVRAWGTEAFF,TGCAGCGTTGAATTCGTCCGGGCATGGGGCACTGAAGCTTTCTTT
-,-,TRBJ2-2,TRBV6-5,CASSYIGGGLVGELFF,TGTGCCAGCAGTTACATTGGCGGCGGATTGGTCGGGGAGCTGTTTTTT
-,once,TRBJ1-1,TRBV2,CASTIQGAEAFF,TGTGCCAGTACTATACAGGGTGCTGAAGCTTTCTTT
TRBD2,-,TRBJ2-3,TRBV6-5,CASSYNSGRLQDTQYF,TGTGCCAGCAGTTATAATAGCGGGAGGCTTCAGGATACGCAGTATTTT
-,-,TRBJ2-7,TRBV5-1,CASSVGDRSYEQYF,TGCGCCAGCAGCGTAGGGGACCGCTCCTACGAGCAGTACTTC
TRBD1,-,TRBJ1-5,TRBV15,CATSRGGTGENQPQHF,TGTGCCACCAGCAGGGGCGGGACAGGCGAAAATCAGCCCCAGCATTTT
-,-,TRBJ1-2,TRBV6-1,CASSEEYRIANYGYTF,TGTGCCAGCAGTGAAGAGTACAGGATAGCTAACTATGGCTACACCTTC
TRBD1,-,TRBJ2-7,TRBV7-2,CASSLMTGGHYEQYF,TGTGCCAGCAGCTTAATGACAGGGGGGCATTACGAGCAGTACTTC
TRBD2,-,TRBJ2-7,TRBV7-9,CASSSSGSSYEQYF,TGTGCCAGCAGCTCTAGCGGAAGCTCCTACGAGCAGTACTTC
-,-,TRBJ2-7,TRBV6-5,CASSPQVEQYF,TGTGCCAGCAGCCCCCAGGTCGAGCAGTACTTC